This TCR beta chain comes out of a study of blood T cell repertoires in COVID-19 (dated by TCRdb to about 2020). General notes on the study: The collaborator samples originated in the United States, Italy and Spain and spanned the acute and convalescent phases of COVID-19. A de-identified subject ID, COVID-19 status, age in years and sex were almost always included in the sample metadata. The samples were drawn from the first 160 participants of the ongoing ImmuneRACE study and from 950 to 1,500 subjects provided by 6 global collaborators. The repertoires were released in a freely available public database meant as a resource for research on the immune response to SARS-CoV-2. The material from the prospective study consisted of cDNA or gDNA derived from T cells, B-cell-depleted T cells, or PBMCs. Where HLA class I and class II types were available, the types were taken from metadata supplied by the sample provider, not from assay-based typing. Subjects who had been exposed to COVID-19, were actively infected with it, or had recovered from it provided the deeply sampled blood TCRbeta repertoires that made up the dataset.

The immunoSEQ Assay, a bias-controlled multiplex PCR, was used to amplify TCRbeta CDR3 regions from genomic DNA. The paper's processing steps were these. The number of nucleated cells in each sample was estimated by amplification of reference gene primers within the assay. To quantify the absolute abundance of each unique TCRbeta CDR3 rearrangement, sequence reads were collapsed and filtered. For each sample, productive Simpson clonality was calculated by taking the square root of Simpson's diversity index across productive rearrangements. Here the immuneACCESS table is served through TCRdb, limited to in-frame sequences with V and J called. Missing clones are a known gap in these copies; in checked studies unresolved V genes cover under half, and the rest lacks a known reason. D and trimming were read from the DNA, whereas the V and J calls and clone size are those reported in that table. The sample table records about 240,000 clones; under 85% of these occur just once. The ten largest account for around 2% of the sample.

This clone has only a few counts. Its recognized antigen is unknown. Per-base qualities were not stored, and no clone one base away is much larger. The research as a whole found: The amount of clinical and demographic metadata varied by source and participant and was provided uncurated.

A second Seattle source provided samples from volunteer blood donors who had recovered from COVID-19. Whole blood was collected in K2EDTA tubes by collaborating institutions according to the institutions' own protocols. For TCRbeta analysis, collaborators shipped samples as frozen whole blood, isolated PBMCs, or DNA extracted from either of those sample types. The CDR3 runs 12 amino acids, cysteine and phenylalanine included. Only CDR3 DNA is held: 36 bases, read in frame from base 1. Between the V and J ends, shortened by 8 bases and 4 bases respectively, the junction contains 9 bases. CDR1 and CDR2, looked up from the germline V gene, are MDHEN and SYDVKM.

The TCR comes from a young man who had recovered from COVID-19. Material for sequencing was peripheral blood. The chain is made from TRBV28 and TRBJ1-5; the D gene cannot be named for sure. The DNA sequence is TGTGCCAGCCGGGTGGCGAATCAGCCCCAGCATTTT. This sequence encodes CASRVANQPQHF.